A single sample gave rise to the 10 T cell receptor beta chains below, sequenced in a study of neurological immune-mediated disorders. MiXCR, run by TCRdb on the 5' RACE reads, gives a single entry per CDR3 protein. The table has about 95,000 distinct CDR3 sequences, roughly 3.5% seen once. Input material: PBMCs. The source of these receptors is a woman aged 18-29 years with multiple sclerosis.

This clonotype was recorded many times. The V call is TRBV6-6, the J call TRBJ2-3; 9 nucleotides align to TRBD2. Germline trimming cut 0 bases from V and 0 bases from J; bases unmatched to any gene: 7. Germline CDR1 MNHNY, CDR2 SVGAGI (reference sequence). The CDR3 extends over 18 amino acids. CDR3 nucleotides: TGTGCCAGCAGTTACTCATGGGCTAGCGGGACTAGCACAGATACGCAGTATTTT. Its protein product is CASSYSWASGTSTDTQYF.

In this sample, this clonotype turned up many times. The J gene is TRBJ2-7, the V gene TRBV28; the D is unclear. In germline, CDR1 is MDHEN, CDR2 SYDVKM. V lost 3 bases and J 7 bases, leaving 13 bases between the germline ends. The CDR3 totals 13 residues. The CDR3 protein is CASSFGRTNEQYF. CDR3 bases: TGTGCCAGCAGTTTCGGCAGAACGAATGAGCAGTACTTC. Drawing the rest from reference TRBV28 and TRBJ2-7, the complete variable domain is DVKVTQSSRYLVKRTGEKVFLECVQDMDHENMFWYRQDPGLGLRLIYFSYDVKMKEKGDIPEGYSVSREKKERFSLILESASTNQTSMYLCASSFGRTNEQYFGPGTRLTVT.

This clonotype was recorded many times. CDR3 sequence reads: CASSKTNEQFF. DNA of the CDR3: TGTGCCAGCAGCAAAACCAATGAGCAGTTCTTC. The genes are TRBV6-5 and TRBJ2-1; D not resolved. V lost 6 bases, J lost 6 bases, and 6 bases lay in between. The germline V gene has CDR1 MNHEY and CDR2 SVGAGI. The CDR3 is 11 residues long.

The chain carries TRBV20-1 and TRBJ1-1; D may be TRBD1 (5 bases). Trimming shortened V by 1 base and J by 6 bases, and 12 bases separated the two germline ends. Germline CDR1 reads DFQATT; CDR2 reads SNEGSKA (reference sequence). The CDR3 runs 13 residues. The CDR3 reads CSARGQGWSEAFF. The CDR3 DNA reads as TGCAGTGCTAGAGGGCAGGGTTGGTCTGAAGCTTTCTTT.

Many counts were recorded for this clonotype. The chain recombines TRBV27 with TRBJ2-7; tentatively, D is TRBD2 (5 bases). Germline V gene data show CDR1 as MNHEY and CDR2 as SMNVEV (reference sequence). The CDR3 is 11 amino acids. The V gene lost 4 bases and the J gene lost 4 bases, with 5 bases spanning the gap. The CDR3 coding sequence is TGTGCCAGCAGTTCGGGATACGAGCAGTACTTC. This encodes CASSSGYEQYF.

The J gene is TRBJ2-5, the V gene TRBV7-6; D not resolved. CDR3 size: 14 residues. CDR1 SGHVS and CDR2 FNYEAQ come from the germline V gene. V was pared by 1 base and J by 2 bases, with 8 bases between. The CDR3 DNA reads as TGTGCCAGCAGCTTAGTCCCTATACAAGAGACCCAGTACTTC. This sequence encodes CASSLVPIQETQYF.

This clonotype was observed at least ten times. The CDR3 coding sequence is TGCGCCAGCAGCCAAGACTTTCACATGAACACCGGGGAGCTGTTTTTT. It encodes CASSQDFHMNTGELFF. The V and J genes are TRBV4-3 and TRBJ2-2; no clear D gene. The V gene lost 0 bases and the J gene lost 1 base, with 9 bases spanning the gap. Per germline, CDR1 LGHNA and CDR2 YSLEER. The CDR3 has 16 amino acids.

This clonotype was picked up many times. The rearrangement joins TRBV7-9 to TRBJ2-5, with 7 bases that match TRBD2. After removal of 11 bases from V and 5 bases from J, the junction contained 20 bases not matched to a gene. Germline lookup yields CDR1 SEHNR and CDR2 FQNEAQ (reference sequence). The CDR3 consists of 16 residues. CDR3: CALGGSETSPRETQYF. The CDR3 DNA is TGTGCCCTCGGGGGGTCCGAGACTAGCCCCAGGGAGACCCAGTACTTC.

This clonotype was seen ten or more times. This sequence joins TRBV7-6 and TRBJ2-5; TRBD2 matches 12 bases. This CDR3 contains 16 residues. Per germline, CDR1 SGHVS and CDR2 FNYEAQ. J gave up 3 bases and V 5 bases, and 7 bases lay outside the gene matches. In DNA form, the CDR3 reads TGTGCCAGCAGCCGGCACGCTAGCGGGGGGGAAGAGACCCAGTACTTC. It codes for CASSRHASGGEETQYF.

The table lists this clonotype with a few counts. The chain links TRBV7-9 to TRBJ2-7; tentative D call: TRBD1 (5 bases). The CDR3 has 16 amino acids. The ends were cut back, 4 bases at V and 1 base at J, with 17 bases in the middle. Germline lookup yields CDR1 SEHNR and CDR2 FQNEAQ (reference sequence). The CDR3 loop is CASSSTKGHNSYEQYF. The CDR3 DNA reads TGTGCCAGCAGCTCCACGAAAGGACATAATTCCTACGAGCAGTACTTC.